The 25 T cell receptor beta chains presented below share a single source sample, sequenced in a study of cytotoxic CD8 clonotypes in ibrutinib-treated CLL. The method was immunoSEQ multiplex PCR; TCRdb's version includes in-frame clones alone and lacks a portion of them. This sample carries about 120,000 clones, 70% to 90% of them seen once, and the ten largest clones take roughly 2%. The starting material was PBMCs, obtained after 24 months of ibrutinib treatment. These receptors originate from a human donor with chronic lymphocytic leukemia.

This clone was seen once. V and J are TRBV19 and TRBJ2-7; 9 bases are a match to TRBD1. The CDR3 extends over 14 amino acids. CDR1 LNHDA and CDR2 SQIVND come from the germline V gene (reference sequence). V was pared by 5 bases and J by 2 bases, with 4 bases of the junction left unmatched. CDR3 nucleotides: TGTGCCAGTAGTGTGGACAGGGGCCCCTACGAGCAGTACTTC. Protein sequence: CASSVDRGPYEQYF.

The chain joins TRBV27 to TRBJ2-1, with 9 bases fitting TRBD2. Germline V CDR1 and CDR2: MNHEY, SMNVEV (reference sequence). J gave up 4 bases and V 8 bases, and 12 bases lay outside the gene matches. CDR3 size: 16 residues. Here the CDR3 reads CASGSGERGVYNEQFF. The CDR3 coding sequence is TGTGCCAGCGGGTCCGGGGAGCGGGGGGTTTACAATGAGCAGTTCTTC.

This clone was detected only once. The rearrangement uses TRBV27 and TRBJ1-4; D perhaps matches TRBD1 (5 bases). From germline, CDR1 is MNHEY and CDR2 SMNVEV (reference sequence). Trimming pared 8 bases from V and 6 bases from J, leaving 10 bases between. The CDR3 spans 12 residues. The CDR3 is CASGGSDEKLFF. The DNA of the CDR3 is TGTGCCAGCGGGGGGTCGGATGAAAAACTGTTTTTT.

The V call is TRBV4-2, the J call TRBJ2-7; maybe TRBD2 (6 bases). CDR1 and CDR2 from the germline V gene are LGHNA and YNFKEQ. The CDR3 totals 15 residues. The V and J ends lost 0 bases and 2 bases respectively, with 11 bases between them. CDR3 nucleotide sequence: TGTGCCAGCAGCCAAGATCGCGGGGTAGCCTACGAGCAGTACTTC. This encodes CASSQDRGVAYEQYF.

CDR3 nucleotides: TGTGCCAGCAGCGGCGCCGGGGACAGTAATTCACCCCTCCACTTT. It specifies CASSGAGDSNSPLHF. The V call is TRBV9, the J call TRBJ1-6, with 7 nucleotides matching TRBD1. This CDR3 has 15 amino acids. V shed 3 bases, J shed 6 bases, and the junction held 6 bases outside the gene matches. Looked up from germline, CDR1 is SGDLS and CDR2 is YYNGEE.

The CDR3 DNA reads as TGCGCCAGCAACGGACAGGGGAGCGCCTTTGGCGGGGAGCTGTTTTTT. The encoded protein is CASNGQGSAFGGELFF. The chain employs TRBV10-2 and TRBJ2-2, with 9 positions matching TRBD1. After removal of 7 bases from V and 7 bases from J, the junction contained 13 bases not matched to a gene. The CDR3 sequence is 16 residues long. Looked up from germline, CDR1 is WSHSY and CDR2 is SAAADI.

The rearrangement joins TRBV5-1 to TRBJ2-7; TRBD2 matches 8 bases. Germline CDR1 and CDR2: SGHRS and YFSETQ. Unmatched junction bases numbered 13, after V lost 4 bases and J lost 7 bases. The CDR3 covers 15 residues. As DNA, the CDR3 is TGCGCCAGCAGCCCGACTAGCGTTCGTCTATCGGAGCAGTACTTC. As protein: CASSPTSVRLSEQYF. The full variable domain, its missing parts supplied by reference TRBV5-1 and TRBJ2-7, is KAGVTQTPRYLIKTRGQQVTLSCSPISGHRSVSWYQQTPGQGLQFLFEYFSETQRNKGNFPGRFSGRQFSNSRSEMNVSTLELGDSALYLCASSPTSVRLSEQYFGPGTRLTVT.

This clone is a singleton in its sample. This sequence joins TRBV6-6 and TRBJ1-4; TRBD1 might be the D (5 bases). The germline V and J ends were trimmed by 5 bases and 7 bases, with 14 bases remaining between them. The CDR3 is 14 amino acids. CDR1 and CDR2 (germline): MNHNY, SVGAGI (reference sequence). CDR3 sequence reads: CASSPRDWGEKLFF. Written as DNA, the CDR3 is TGTGCCAGCAGTCCCCGGGACTGGGGTGAAAAACTGTTTTTT.

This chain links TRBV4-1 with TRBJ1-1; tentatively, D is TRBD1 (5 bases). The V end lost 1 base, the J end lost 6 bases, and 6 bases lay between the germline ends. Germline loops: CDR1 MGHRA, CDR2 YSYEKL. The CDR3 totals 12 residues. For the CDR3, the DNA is TGCGCCAGCAGCCAAGGGGGCCCTGAAGCTTTCTTT. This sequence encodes CASSQGGPEAFF.

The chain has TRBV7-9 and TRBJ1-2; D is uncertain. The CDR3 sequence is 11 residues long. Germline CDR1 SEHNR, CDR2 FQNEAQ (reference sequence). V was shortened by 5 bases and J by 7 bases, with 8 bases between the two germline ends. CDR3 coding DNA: TGTGCCAGCAGCCCTATGCGTGGCTACACCTTC. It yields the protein CASSPMRGYTF.

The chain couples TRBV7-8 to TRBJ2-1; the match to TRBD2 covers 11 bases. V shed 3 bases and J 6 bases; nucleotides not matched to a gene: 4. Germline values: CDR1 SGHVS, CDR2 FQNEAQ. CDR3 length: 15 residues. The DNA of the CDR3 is TGTGCCAGCAGCTTGGGACTAGCGGTGATCAATGAGCAGTTCTTC. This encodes CASSLGLAVINEQFF.

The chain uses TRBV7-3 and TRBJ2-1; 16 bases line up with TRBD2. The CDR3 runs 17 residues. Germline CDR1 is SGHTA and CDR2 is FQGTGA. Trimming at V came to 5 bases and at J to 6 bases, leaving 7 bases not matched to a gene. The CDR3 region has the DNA TGTGCCAGCAGCAAGCCGGGACTAGCGGGAGGGCCCAATGAGCAGTTCTTC. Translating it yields CASSKPGLAGGPNEQFF.

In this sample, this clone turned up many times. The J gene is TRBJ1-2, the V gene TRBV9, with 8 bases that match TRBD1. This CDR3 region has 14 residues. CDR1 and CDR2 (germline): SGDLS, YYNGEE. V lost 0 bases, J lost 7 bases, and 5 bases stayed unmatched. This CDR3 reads CASSVEDRVGGYTF. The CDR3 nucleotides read TGTGCCAGCAGCGTAGAGGACAGGGTTGGTGGCTACACCTTC. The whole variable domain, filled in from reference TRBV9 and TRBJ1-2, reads DSGVTQTPKHLITATGQRVTLRCSPRSGDLSVYWYQQSLDQGLQFLIQYYNGEERAKGNILERFSAQQFPDLHSELNLSSLELGDSALYFCASSVEDRVGGYTFGSGTRLTVV.

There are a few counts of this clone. In DNA form, the CDR3 reads TGCACCAGCAGCCAAGAAGGACAGTTGGGCTATGGCTACACCTTC. Its translation: CTSSQEGQLGYGYTF. The J gene is TRBJ1-2, the V gene TRBV1; the listed D gene, TRBD1, was not tested against the DNA. TRBV1 is classified as a pseudogene. The CDR3 is 15 residues long.

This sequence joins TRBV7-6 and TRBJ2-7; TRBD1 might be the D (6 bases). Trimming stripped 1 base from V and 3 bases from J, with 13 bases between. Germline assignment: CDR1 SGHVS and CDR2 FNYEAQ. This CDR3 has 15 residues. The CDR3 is CASSLGGQGNYEQYF. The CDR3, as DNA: TGTGCCAGCAGCTTAGGTGGCCAGGGGAACTACGAGCAGTACTTC.

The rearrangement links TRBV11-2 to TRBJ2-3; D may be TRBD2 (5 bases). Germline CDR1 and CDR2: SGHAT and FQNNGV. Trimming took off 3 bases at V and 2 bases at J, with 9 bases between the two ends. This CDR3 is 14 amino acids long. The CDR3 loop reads CASSLRVNTDTQYF. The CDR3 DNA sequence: TGTGCCAGCAGCTTGCGGGTAAACACAGATACGCAGTATTTT.

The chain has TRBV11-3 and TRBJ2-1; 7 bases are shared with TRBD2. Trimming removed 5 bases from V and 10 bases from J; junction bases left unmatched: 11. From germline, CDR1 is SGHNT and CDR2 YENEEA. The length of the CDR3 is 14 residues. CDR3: CASSAPGLNSEQFF. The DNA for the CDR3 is TGTGCCAGCAGCGCCCCGGGACTAAACAGCGAGCAGTTCTTC.

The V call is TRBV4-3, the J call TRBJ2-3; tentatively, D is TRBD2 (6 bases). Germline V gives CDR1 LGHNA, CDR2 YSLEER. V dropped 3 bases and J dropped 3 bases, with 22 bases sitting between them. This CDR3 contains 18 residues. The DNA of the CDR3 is TGCGCCAGCAGCCATGAGATTCCGGCGGGAACCGGGACAGATACGCAGTATTTT. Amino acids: CASSHEIPAGTGTDTQYF.

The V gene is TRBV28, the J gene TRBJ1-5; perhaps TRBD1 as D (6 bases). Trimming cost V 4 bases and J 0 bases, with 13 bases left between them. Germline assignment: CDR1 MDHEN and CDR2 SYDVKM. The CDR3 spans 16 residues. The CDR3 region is CASSSYSRGSNQPQHF. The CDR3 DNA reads TGTGCCAGCAGTTCATACAGCAGGGGTAGCAATCAGCCCCAGCATTTT.

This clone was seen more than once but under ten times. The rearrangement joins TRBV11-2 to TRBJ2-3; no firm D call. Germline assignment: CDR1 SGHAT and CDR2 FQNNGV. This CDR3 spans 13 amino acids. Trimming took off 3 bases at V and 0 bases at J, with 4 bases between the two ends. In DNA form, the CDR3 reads TGTGCCAGCAGCTTTCCTAGCACAGATACGCAGTATTTT. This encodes CASSFPSTDTQYF.

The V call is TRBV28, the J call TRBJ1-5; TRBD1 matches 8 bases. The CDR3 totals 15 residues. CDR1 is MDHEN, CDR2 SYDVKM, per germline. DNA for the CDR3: TGTGCGAGCGGTGGCAGGGGCAGGGGGCATCAGCCCCAGCATTTT. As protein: CASGGRGRGHQPQHF.

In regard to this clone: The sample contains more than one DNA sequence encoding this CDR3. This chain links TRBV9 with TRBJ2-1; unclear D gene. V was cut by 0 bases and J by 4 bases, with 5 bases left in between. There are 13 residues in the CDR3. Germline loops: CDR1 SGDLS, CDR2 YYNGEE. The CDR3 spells CASSVDPYNEQFF. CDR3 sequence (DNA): TGTGCCAGCAGCGTAGATCCATACAATGAGCAGTTCTTC.

The CDR3 sequence: CASSEAQPPRSLAQHF. The CDR3, as DNA: TGTGCCAGCAGTGAAGCACAACCCCCGCGCAGTTTGGCCCAGCATTTT. The V and J genes are TRBV2 and TRBJ1-5, with D unresolved. Germline V gives CDR1 SNHLY, CDR2 FYNNEI. There are 16 residues in the CDR3. V dropped 0 bases and J dropped 11 bases, with 20 bases sitting between them.

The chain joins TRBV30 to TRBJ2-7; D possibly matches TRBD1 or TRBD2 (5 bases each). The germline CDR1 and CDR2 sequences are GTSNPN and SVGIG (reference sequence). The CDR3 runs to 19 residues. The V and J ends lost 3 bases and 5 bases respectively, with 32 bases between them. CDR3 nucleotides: TGTGCCTGGAGACCCTCAGGACTGATCAGACAGCACGGGGTCCACGAGCAGTACTTC. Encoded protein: CAWRPSGLIRQHGVHEQYF.

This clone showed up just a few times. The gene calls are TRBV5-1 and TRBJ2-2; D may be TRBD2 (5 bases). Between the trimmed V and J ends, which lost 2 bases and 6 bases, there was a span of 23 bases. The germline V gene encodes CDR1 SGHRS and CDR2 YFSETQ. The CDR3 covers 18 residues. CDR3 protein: CASSLAPRTYRPAGELFF. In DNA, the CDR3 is TGCGCCAGCAGCTTAGCGCCCCGGACTTACAGACCGGCCGGGGAGCTGTTTTTT.